The rows below give T cell receptor beta chains drawn from one sample of a study of CD8 T cells in ankylosing spondylitis. A single record per CDR3 protein comes from TCRdb applying MiXCR to the 5' RACE reads. Of roughly 100,000 distinct CDR3 sequences listed, almost 8.5% are singletons. Sample: blood, either unsorted or a sorted T cell fraction (not recorded which). All receptors derive from a male donor with ankylosing spondylitis or in good health (not recorded which). The CDR3 runs from the conserved cysteine through the conserved F or W. A D gene is named only where the DNA matches it firmly. Not all rows give a size; the values are once, few, many and, for expanded clones, a class.

-	TRBV18	TRBJ2-2	-	TGTGCCAGCTCACCCCGTACCGGGGAGCTGTTTTTT	CASSPRTGELFF
-	TRBV20-1	TRBJ2-3	-	TGCAGTGCTATACGACTAGAGAGAAGCACAGATACGCAGTATTTT	CSAIRLERSTDTQYF
TRBD2	TRBV6-2/TRBV6-3	TRBJ2-1	many	TGTGCCAGCAGTGGCGGGACTAGCGGGAACAATGAGCAGTTCTTC	CASSGGTSGNNEQFF
-	TRBV9	TRBJ2-7	many	TGTGCCAGCAGCGCGGGGTACGAGCAGTACTTC	CASSAGYEQYF
-	TRBV18	TRBJ2-3	many	TGTGCCAGCACCGTCCCAGGGACAGATACGCAGTATTTT	CASTVPGTDTQYF
-	TRBV5-1	TRBJ2-3	many	TGCGCCAGCAGCTCGAACACAGATACGCAGTATTTT	CASSSNTDTQYF
TRBD1	TRBV29-1	TRBJ2-2	many	TGCAGCGTCTCGACAGGGGCCAACTCCGGGGAGCTGTTTTTT	CSVSTGANSGELFF
-	TRBV29-1	TRBJ2-3	many	TGCAGCGTTGACCAGCTAGATACGCAGTATTTT	CSVDQLDTQYF
-	TRBV7-2	TRBJ2-7	many	TGTGCCAGCAGCTCCTCGCTACGCTCCTACGAGCAGTACTTC	CASSSSLRSYEQYF
-	TRBV7-8	TRBJ2-1	many	TGTGCCAGCAGCTCCCCTGGTTCCGGGACCCCCTACAATGAGCAGTTCTTC	CASSSPGSGTPYNEQFF
-	TRBV11-2	TRBJ2-7	many	TGTGCCAGCAGCTCCGGGTTGCCCTACGAGCAGTACTTC	CASSSGLPYEQYF
-	TRBV7-2	TRBJ1-1	many	TGTGCCAGCAGTTTACAGTCTCGGGTAAACACTGAAGCTTTCTTT	CASSLQSRVNTEAFF
TRBD1	TRBV7-9	TRBJ1-5	many	TGTGCCAGCAGCCACTGGACAGGGGGTAATCAGCCCCAGCATTTT	CASSHWTGGNQPQHF
-	TRBV12-3/TRBV12-4	TRBJ2-1	many	TGTGCCAGCAGTTTAAGTCTAGATTCCAATGAGCAGTTCTTC	CASSLSLDSNEQFF
-	TRBV5-5	TRBJ2-4	-	TGTGCCAGCAGCAGAAGGACAGACCATCCCAAAAACATTCAGTACTTC	CASSRRTDHPKNIQYF
TRBD1	TRBV6-5	TRBJ1-1	many	TGTGCCAGCAGGGATGGGACAGGGTTATACACTGAAGCTTTCTTT	CASRDGTGLYTEAFF
-	TRBV5-1	TRBJ2-3	many	TGCGCCAGCAGCGCTGACAGGACCACAGATACGCAGTATTTT	CASSADRTTDTQYF
TRBD2	TRBV2	TRBJ2-3	many	TGTGCCAGCAGCTTACTAGCGGGGCTGATCACAGATACGCAGTATTTT	CASSLLAGLITDTQYF
TRBD2	TRBV4-3	TRBJ2-3	many	TGCGCCAGCAGCCAAGATTTGGGACTAGTCCCCGATACGCAGTATTTT	CASSQDLGLVPDTQYF
-	TRBV20-1	TRBJ2-1	medium-sized	TGCAGTGCTAGTGAGGGGTACAATGAGCAGTTCTTC	CSASEGYNEQFF
TRBD2	TRBV12-5	TRBJ2-3	-	TGTGCTAGTGGTTTAGTCAGCGGGAGGATCACAGATACGCAGTATTTT	CASGLVSGRITDTQYF
TRBD1	TRBV5-1	TRBJ1-2	many	TGCGCCAGCAGCTTCGGACAGGGACCTAACTATGGCTACACCTTC	CASSFGQGPNYGYTF
TRBD2	TRBV11-2	TRBJ2-1	many	TGTGCCAGCAGCTTAGACCTAGCGGGAGTTGAGCAGTTCTTC	CASSLDLAGVEQFF
TRBD2	TRBV29-1	TRBJ2-7	many	TGCAGCGTATTAGCGGGGGGAGCCTACGAGCAGTACTTC	CSVLAGGAYEQYF
-	TRBV12-3/TRBV12-4	TRBJ1-1	many	TGTGCCAGCAGGTTGGGAATCCAGAACACTGAAGCTTTCTTT	CASRLGIQNTEAFF
-	TRBV20-1	TRBJ1-5	many	TGCAGTGCTCAGAAAGGACAGTTCAATCAGCCCCAGCATTTT	CSAQKGQFNQPQHF
TRBD2	TRBV12-3/TRBV12-4	TRBJ2-3	many	TGTGCCAGCAGGAACCGACTAGCGGGGAAAGATACGCAGTATTTT	CASRNRLAGKDTQYF
-	TRBV7-2	TRBJ1-2	many	TGTGCCAGCAGCCCGACTACAGGGAGCGGCTACACCTTC	CASSPTTGSGYTF
-	TRBV5-1	TRBJ1-1	many	TGCGCCAGCAGCACAGGGCGTGCCACTGAAGCTTTCTTT	CASSTGRATEAFF
TRBD1	TRBV7-2	TRBJ2-7	few	TGTGCCAGCAGCTTCTCGGGACAGGGATACGAGCAGTACTTC	CASSFSGQGYEQYF
TRBD2	TRBV11-2	TRBJ2-1	-	TGTGCCAGCAGCCCGCCAGCGGGGGGGCCTTCATCCTACAATGAGCAGTTCTTC	CASSPPAGGPSSYNEQFF
TRBD2	TRBV11-2	TRBJ2-1	many	TGTGCCAGCAGCGTACCTAGCGGGAGCTACAATGAGCAGTTCTTC	CASSVPSGSYNEQFF
-	TRBV4-2	TRBJ1-1	many	TGTGCCAGCAGGGGGGGCAGGGCCAACACTGAAGCTTTCTTT	CASRGGRANTEAFF
-	TRBV20-1	TRBJ1-1	many	TGCAGTGCCGAGGCGCGGCTGAACACTGAAGCTTTCTTT	CSAEARLNTEAFF
TRBD2	TRBV10-3	TRBJ2-1	-	TGTGCCATCAGTGAGGTCCAGCGGGGGCCCCATGAGCAGTTCTTC	CAISEVQRGPHEQFF
-	TRBV12-3/TRBV12-4	TRBJ2-5	many	TGTGCCAGCAGTTTCTGGGGGACCCAAGAGACCCAGTACTTC	CASSFWGTQETQYF
-	TRBV7-9	TRBJ2-5	-	TGTGCCAGCAGCCAGGCTTGGACAGTGATCAACCAAGAGACCCAGTACTTC	CASSQAWTVINQETQYF
-	TRBV10-3	TRBJ2-2	many	TGTGCCATCAGTACGGCAGCCACCGGGGAGCTGTTTTTT	CAISTAATGELFF
TRBD1	TRBV15	TRBJ1-2	many	TGTGCCACCAGAGACCCGGGACAGGGGCGGTTCTATGGCTACACCTTC	CATRDPGQGRFYGYTF
TRBD2	TRBV3-1	TRBJ2-7	many	TGTGCCAGCAGTGCGACTAGCGGGGCCATAAGCGAGCAGTACTTC	CASSATSGAISEQYF
-	TRBV5-1	TRBJ2-7	few	TGCGCCAGCAGCTTGAACGACGAGCAGTACTTC	CASSLNDEQYF
-	TRBV7-6	TRBJ2-1	many	TGTGCCAGCAGCTCACCCCCCGCTCGGATACGGAGCAATGAGCAGTTCTTC	CASSSPPARIRSNEQFF
TRBD1	TRBV27	TRBJ2-7	few	TGTGCCAGCAGTATTACAGGGGCCTTCTACGAGCAGTACTTC	CASSITGAFYEQYF
-	TRBV20-1	TRBJ1-3	many	TGCAGTGCTAGTGCCGGTTCCTCTGGAAACACCATATATTTT	CSASAGSSGNTIYF
TRBD2	TRBV24-1	TRBJ2-1	many	TGTGCCACCAGTGATCCTCATAGCGGGTGGCCCAATGAGCAGTTCTTC	CATSDPHSGWPNEQFF
-	TRBV20-1	TRBJ1-4	many	TGCAGTGCTAGAGATAGGGGCAGGGGCGGTGAAAAACTGTTTTTT	CSARDRGRGGEKLFF
-	TRBV12-3/TRBV12-4	TRBJ2-1	many	TGTGCCAGCAGGCTACCTCACAATGAGCAGTTCTTC	CASRLPHNEQFF
TRBD2	TRBV12-3/TRBV12-4	TRBJ2-1	many	TGTGCCAGCAGTTTCAGTGCGGGGGGCTACAATGAGCAGTTCTTC	CASSFSAGGYNEQFF
-	TRBV20-1	TRBJ2-7	many	TGCAGTGCTCCATCCAGGACATTACTCTACGAGCAGTACTTC	CSAPSRTLLYEQYF
-	TRBV5-5	TRBJ2-5	many	TGTGCCAGCAGTAAATGGGGGGAGACCCAGTACTTC	CASSKWGETQYF
-	TRBV7-8	TRBJ2-3	many	TGTGCCAGCAGCTTAGTTACTACCCTAGACACAGATACGCAGTATTTT	CASSLVTTLDTDTQYF
TRBD1	TRBV7-2	TRBJ2-4	few	TGTGCCAGCAGCTTTCCGGGACAGGGGGTCAAAAACATTCAGTACTTC	CASSFPGQGVKNIQYF
TRBD2	TRBV7-2	TRBJ2-3	-	TGTGCCAGCAGCTTGTTTCCTAGCGGGAGGACCTCAGATACGCAGTATTTT	CASSLFPSGRTSDTQYF